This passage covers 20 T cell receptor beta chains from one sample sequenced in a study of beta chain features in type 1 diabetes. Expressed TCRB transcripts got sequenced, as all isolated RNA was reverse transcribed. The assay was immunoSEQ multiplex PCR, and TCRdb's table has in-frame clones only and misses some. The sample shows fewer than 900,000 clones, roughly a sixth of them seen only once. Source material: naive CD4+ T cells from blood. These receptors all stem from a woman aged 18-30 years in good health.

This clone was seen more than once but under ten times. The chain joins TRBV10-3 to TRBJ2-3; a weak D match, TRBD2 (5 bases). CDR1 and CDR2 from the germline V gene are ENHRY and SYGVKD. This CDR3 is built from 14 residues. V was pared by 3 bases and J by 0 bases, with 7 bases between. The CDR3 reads CAISDRTSTDTQYF. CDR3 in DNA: TGTGCCATCAGTGACAGGACTAGCACAGATACGCAGTATTTT.

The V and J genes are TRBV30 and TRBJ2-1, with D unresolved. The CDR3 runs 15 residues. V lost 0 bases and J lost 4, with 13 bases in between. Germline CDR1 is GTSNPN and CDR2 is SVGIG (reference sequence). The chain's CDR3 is CAWSVSVARYNEQFF. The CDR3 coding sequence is TGTGCCTGGAGTGTATCGGTAGCACGGTACAATGAGCAGTTCTTC.

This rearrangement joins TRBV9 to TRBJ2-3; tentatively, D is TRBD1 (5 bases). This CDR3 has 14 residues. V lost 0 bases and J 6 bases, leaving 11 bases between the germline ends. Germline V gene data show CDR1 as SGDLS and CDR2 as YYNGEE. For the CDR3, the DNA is TGTGCCAGCAGCGTAGACGTAGGGGCGGATACGCAGTATTTT. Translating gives CASSVDVGADTQYF.

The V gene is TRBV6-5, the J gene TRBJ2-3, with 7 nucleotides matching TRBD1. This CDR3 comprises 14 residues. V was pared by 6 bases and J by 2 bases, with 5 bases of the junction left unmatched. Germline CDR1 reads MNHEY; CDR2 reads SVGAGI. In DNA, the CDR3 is TGTGCCAGCAGGGGACAGACGGTCACAGATACGCAGTATTTT. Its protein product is CASRGQTVTDTQYF.

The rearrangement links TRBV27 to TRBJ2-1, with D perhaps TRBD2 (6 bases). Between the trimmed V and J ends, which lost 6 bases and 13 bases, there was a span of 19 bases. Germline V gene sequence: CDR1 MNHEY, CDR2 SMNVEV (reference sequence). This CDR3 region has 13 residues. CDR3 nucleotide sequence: TGTGCCAGCAGGCCTAACTCGGCGGCGGGACAGTTCTTC. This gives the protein CASRPNSAAGQFF.

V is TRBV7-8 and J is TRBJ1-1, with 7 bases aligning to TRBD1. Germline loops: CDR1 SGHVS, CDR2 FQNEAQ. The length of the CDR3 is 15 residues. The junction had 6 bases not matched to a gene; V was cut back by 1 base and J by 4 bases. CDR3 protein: CASSLGEGASTEAFF. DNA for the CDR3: TGTGCCAGCAGCTTAGGTGAGGGGGCGAGCACTGAAGCTTTCTTT.

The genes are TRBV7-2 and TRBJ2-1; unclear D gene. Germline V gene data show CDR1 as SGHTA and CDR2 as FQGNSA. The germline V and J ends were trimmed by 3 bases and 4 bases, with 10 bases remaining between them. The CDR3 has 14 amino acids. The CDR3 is CASSFVVMYNEQFF. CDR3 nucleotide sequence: TGTGCCAGCAGCTTCGTGGTGATGTACAATGAGCAGTTCTTC. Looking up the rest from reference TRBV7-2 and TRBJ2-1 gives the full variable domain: GAGVSQSPSNKVTEKGKDVELRCDPISGHTALYWYRQSLGQGLEFLIYFQGNSAPDKSGLPSDRFSAERTGGSVSTLTIQRTQQEDSAVYLCASSFVVMYNEQFFGPGTRLTVL.

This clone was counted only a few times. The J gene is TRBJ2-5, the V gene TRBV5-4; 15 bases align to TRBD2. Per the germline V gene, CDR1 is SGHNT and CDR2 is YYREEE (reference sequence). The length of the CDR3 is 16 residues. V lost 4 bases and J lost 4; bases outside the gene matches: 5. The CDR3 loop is CASSPGLAGGPETQYF. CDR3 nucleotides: TGTGCCAGCAGCCCCGGACTAGCGGGAGGGCCAGAGACCCAGTACTTC.

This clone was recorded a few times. Here the CDR3 DNA reads TGTGCCAGCAACAGTGAAGGGATCAATCAGCCCCAGCATTTT. Translation: CASNSEGINQPQHF. The chain recombines TRBV9 with TRBJ1-5; no clear D. Germline assignment: CDR1 SGDLS and CDR2 YYNGEE. The germline V and J ends were trimmed by 6 bases and 3 bases, with 13 bases remaining between them. This CDR3 spans 14 amino acids.

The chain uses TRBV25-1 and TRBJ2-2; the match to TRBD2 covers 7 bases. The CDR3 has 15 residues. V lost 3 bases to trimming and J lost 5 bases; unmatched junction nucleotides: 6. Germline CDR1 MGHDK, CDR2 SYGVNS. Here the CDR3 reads CASSDLGRTTGELFF. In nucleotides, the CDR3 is TGTGCCAGCAGTGACCTCGGGAGGACGACCGGGGAGCTGTTTTTT.

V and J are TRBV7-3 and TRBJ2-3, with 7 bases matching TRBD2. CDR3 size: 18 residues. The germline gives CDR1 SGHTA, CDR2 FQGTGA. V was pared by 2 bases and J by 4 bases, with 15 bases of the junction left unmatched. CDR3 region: CASSLSGRGRGFADTQYF. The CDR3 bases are TGTGCCAGCAGCTTATCCGGGCGAGGGAGGGGCTTTGCAGATACGCAGTATTTT.

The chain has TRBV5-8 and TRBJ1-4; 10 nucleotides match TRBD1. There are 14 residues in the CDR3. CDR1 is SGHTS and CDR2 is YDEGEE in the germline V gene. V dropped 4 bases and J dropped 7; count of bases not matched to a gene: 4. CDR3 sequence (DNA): TGTGCCAGCAGCCGCCGGGACAGGGGTGAAAAACTGTTTTTT. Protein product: CASSRRDRGEKLFF.

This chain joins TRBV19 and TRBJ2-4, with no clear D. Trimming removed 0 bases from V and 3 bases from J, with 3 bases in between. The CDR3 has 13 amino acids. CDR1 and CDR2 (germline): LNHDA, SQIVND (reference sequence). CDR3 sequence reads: CASSIEDKNIQYF. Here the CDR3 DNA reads TGTGCCAGTAGTATAGAGGACAAAAACATTCAGTACTTC.

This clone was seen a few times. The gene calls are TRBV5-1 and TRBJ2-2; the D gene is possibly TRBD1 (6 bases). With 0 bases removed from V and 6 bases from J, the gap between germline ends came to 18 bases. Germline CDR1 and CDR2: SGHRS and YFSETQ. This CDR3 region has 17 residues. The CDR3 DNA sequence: TGCGCCAGCAGCTTGGCCGCCGTACAGGGTTGGGCCGGGGAGCTGTTTTTT. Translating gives CASSLAAVQGWAGELFF.

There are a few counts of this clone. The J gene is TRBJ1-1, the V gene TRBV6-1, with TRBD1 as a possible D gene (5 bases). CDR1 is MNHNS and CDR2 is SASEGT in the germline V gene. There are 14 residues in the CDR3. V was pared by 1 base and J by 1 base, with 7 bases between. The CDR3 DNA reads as TGTGCCAGCAGTGAAGGTAGGGGGAACACTGAAGCTTTCTTT. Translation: CASSEGRGNTEAFF.

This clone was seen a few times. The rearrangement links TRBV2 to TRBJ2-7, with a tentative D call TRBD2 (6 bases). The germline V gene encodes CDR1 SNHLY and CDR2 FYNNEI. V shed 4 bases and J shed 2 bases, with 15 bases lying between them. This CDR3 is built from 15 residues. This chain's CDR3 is CASSGWGLLAYEQYF. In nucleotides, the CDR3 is TGTGCCAGCAGTGGGTGGGGACTTTTGGCCTACGAGCAGTACTTC.

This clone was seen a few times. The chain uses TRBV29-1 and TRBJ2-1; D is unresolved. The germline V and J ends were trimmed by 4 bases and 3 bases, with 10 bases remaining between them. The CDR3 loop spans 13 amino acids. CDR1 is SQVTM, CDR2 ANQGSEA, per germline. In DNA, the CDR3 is TGCAGCGTTGCTGCCTTCAACTACAATGAGCAGTTCTTC. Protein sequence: CSVAAFNYNEQFF.

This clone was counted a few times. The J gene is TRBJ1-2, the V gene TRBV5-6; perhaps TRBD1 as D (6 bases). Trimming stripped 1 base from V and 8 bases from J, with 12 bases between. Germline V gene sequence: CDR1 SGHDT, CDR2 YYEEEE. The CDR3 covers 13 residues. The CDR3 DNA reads TGTGCCAGCAGCTTGCGCGGGGGCTGGGGCTACACCTTC. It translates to CASSLRGGWGYTF.

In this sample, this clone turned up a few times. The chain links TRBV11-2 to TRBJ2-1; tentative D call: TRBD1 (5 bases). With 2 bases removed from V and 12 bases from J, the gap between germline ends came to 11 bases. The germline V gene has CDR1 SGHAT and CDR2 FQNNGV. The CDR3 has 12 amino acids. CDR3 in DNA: TGTGCCAGCAGCTTAAGGGGATTTGGGCAGTTCTTC. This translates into CASSLRGFGQFF.

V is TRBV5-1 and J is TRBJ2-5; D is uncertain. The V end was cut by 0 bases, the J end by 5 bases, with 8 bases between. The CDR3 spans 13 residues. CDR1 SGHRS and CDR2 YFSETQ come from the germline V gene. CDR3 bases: TGCGCCAGCAGCTTGGACAATTCCGAGACCCAGTACTTC. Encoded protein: CASSLDNSETQYF.